The 22 T cell receptor beta chains reported below all come from one sample, sequenced in a study of blood T cell repertoires in COVID-19. Repertoires were generated with immunoSEQ multiplex PCR, while TCRdb's copy carries only in-frame clones and drops some. The sample lists 200,000 to 250,000 clones, around 82% occurring once. The sample comprised peripheral blood. The source is a woman in her twenties or thirties who had recovered from COVID-19.

This sequence joins TRBV5-5 and TRBJ2-7; TRBD1 is a possible D gene (5 bases). Trimming pared 1 base from V and 2 bases from J, leaving 13 bases between. Germline lookup yields CDR1 SGHKS and CDR2 YYEKEE (reference sequence). This CDR3 spans 15 amino acids. CDR3 DNA: TGTGCCAGCAGCTTGTGGTCAGGGCCTACCTACGAGCAGTACTTC. Its protein is CASSLWSGPTYEQYF.

This chain uses TRBV27 with TRBJ2-3; the D is unclear. Trimming removed 5 bases at V and 1 base at J, with 13 bases between. There are 15 residues in the CDR3. The germline V gene encodes CDR1 MNHEY and CDR2 SMNVEV (reference sequence). Here the CDR3 DNA reads TGTGCCAGCAGTCGTGGAACGGGTGGCACAGATACGCAGTATTTT. Translation gives CASSRGTGGTDTQYF.

V gene TRBV19 combines with J gene TRBJ1-2; D not resolved. In germline, CDR1 is LNHDA, CDR2 SQIVND (reference sequence). This CDR3 is 12 amino acids long. V was cut by 6 bases and J by 2 bases, with 7 bases left in between. The CDR3 DNA sequence: TGTGCCAGTAGCTGGCAGAACTATGGCTACACCTTC. Its protein product is CASSWQNYGYTF.

V is TRBV9 and J is TRBJ2-5, with D possibly being TRBD1 (5 bases). Trimming removed 3 bases at V and 4 bases at J, with 16 bases between. The CDR3 is 15 residues long. The germline V gene has CDR1 SGDLS and CDR2 YYNGEE. The CDR3: CASSGRGSGRETQYF. CDR3 coding DNA: TGTGCCAGCAGCGGTAGGGGTTCAGGTCGAGAGACCCAGTACTTC.

The chain carries TRBV9 and TRBJ2-7, with TRBD2 matching 8 bases. There are 15 residues in the CDR3. Trimming removed 4 bases from V and 4 bases from J; junction bases left unmatched: 10. CDR1 and CDR2 from the germline V gene are SGDLS and YYNGEE. CDR3 in amino acids: CASSLQGAGVYEQYF. CDR3 DNA sequence: TGTGCCAGCAGCCTACAGGGAGCGGGAGTGTACGAGCAGTACTTC.

The V and J genes are TRBV28 and TRBJ1-1; D is undetermined. V lost 5 bases and J lost 1, with 11 bases in between. CDR1 is MDHEN and CDR2 is SYDVKM in the germline V gene. The CDR3 has 14 residues. CDR3 in DNA: TGTGCCAGCAGTCCGGTTTTTAGGAACACTGAAGCTTTCTTT. Protein product: CASSPVFRNTEAFF.

In its sample, this clone was seen once. V usage is TRBV7-9 and J usage is TRBJ1-2; D uncertain. V was shortened by 4 bases and J by 0 bases, with 12 bases between the two germline ends. The CDR3 is 15 amino acids. Germline assignment: CDR1 SEHNR and CDR2 FQNEAQ (reference sequence). This CDR3 is CASSSGSPANYGYTF. DNA for the CDR3: TGTGCCAGCAGCTCGGGAAGTCCAGCTAACTATGGCTACACCTTC.

This clone was counted a few times. CDR3 sequence: CASREGPDSPLHF. CDR3 sequence (DNA): TGTGCCAGCAGGGAGGGGCCGGATTCACCCCTCCACTTT. This chain joins TRBV2 and TRBJ1-6, with D possibly matching TRBD1 (5 bases). The length of the CDR3 is 13 residues. Germline V gene lookup returns CDR1 SNHLY and CDR2 FYNNEI. The V gene lost 6 bases and the J gene lost 8 bases, with 11 bases spanning the gap.

This sequence joins TRBV9 and TRBJ2-7; 8 bases fit TRBD2. Germline CDR1 and CDR2: SGDLS and YYNGEE. V trimming: 3 bases; J trimming: 9 bases; junction bases outside the gene matches: 8. The CDR3 contains 13 residues. The CDR3 region has the DNA TGTGCCAGCAGCGCGGGACTAGGTCGCGGGCAGTACTTC. This codes for CASSAGLGRGQYF.

This chain joins TRBV6-5 and TRBJ2-7; TRBD1 aligns across 10 bases. Trimming took 6 bases from V and 4 from J; bases not matched to a gene: 9. This CDR3 is built from 15 residues. Germline CDR1 is MNHEY and CDR2 is SVGAGI. The CDR3 region is CASSPGTGVQYEQYF. CDR3 bases: TGTGCCAGCAGCCCCGGGACAGGGGTTCAATACGAGCAGTACTTC.

This chain links TRBV7-9 with TRBJ2-5; 10 bases align to TRBD1. The CDR3 is made up of 15 amino acids. Germline trimming cut 4 bases from V and 10 bases from J; bases unmatched to any gene: 12. Germline V gene data show CDR1 as SEHNR and CDR2 as FQNEAQ (reference sequence). CDR3 coding DNA: TGTGCCAGCAGCTCGCGTCAGGACAGGGGGGGAGGCCAGTACTTC. This sequence encodes CASSSRQDRGGGQYF.

The V and J genes are TRBV3-1 (or the pseudogene TRBV3-2) and TRBJ1-1; possible D gene TRBD1, 5 bases. CDR1 and CDR2 from the germline V gene are LGHDT and YNNKEL (reference sequence). The V gene lost 6 bases and the J gene lost 6 bases, with 20 bases spanning the gap. The CDR3 has 15 residues. The chain's CDR3 is CASSRVQGDGAEAFF. The CDR3 coding sequence is TGTGCCAGCAGTCGCGTTCAGGGCGACGGTGCTGAAGCTTTCTTT.

The gene calls are TRBV28 and TRBJ2-1; 9 bases align to TRBD1. This CDR3 is 14 amino acids long. Germline loops: CDR1 MDHEN, CDR2 SYDVKM. J was trimmed by 9 bases and V by 3 bases; bases with no gene match: 6. CDR3 region: CASSFLDRGGEQFF. The CDR3 DNA reads TGTGCCAGCAGTTTCCTGGACAGGGGTGGTGAGCAGTTCTTC.

The gene calls are TRBV3-1 (or the pseudogene TRBV3-2) and TRBJ1-5, with 10 positions matching TRBD1. CDR3 length: 17 residues. Germline CDR1 reads LGHDT; CDR2 reads YNNKEL (reference sequence). V shed 3 bases and J 4 bases; nucleotides not matched to a gene: 9. CDR3 in DNA: TGTGCCAGCAGCCAGGGATGGACAGGGGGATGGAATCAGCCCCAGCATTTT. It is translated as CASSQGWTGGWNQPQHF.

V and J are TRBV7-3 and TRBJ2-2, with D possibly matching TRBD1 (5 bases). The CDR3 is 16 residues long. CDR1 is SGHTA, CDR2 FQGTGA, per germline. The V gene lost 5 bases and the J gene lost 0 bases, with 13 bases spanning the gap. DNA for the CDR3: TGTGCCAGCAGCCCACCCCAGGGATCGAACACCGGGGAGCTGTTTTTT. This gives the protein CASSPPQGSNTGELFF.

The genes are TRBV24-1 and TRBJ1-2; 9 positions match TRBD1. The CDR3 contains 15 residues. The V segment lost 4 bases and the J segment 5 bases; nucleotides outside the gene matches: 7. Germline CDR1 is KGHDR and CDR2 is SFDVKD. The CDR3 DNA reads as TGTGCCACCAGTGACGGGTTGGGACAGGGTTATGGCTACACCTTC. Translated: CATSDGLGQGYGYTF.

This sequence joins TRBV7-9 and TRBJ2-7; 7 positions agree with TRBD1. The CDR3 has 13 residues. CDR1 and CDR2 (germline): SEHNR, FQNEAQ (reference sequence). Trimming removed 4 bases from V and 3 bases from J; junction bases left unmatched: 3. CDR3 residues: CASSYRDSYEQYF. The CDR3 region has the DNA TGTGCCAGCAGCTACCGGGACAGCTACGAGCAGTACTTC.

The rearrangement links TRBV23-1 to TRBJ1-6; D unclear. TRBV23-1 is treated as an ORF (open reading frame) with a function not yet certain. Trimming removed 3 bases at V and 10 bases at J, with 28 bases between. CDR3 size: 19 residues. CDR3 nucleotides: TGCGCCAGCAGTCACCATTCGGAGGCGCGGGCCGTAAAGGACTCACCCCTCCACTTT. This gives the protein CASSHHSEARAVKDSPLHF.

The CDR3 coding sequence is TGTGCCTGGGTACAGGGGGTTTGGACTGAAGCTTTCTTT. Protein sequence: CAWVQGVWTEAFF. The J gene is TRBJ1-1, the V gene TRBV30; TRBD1 aligns across 8 bases. V shed 5 bases, J shed 5 bases, and the junction held 7 bases outside the gene matches. The CDR3 spans 13 residues. Germline loops: CDR1 GTSNPN, CDR2 SVGIG (reference sequence).

The gene calls are TRBV7-9 and TRBJ1-2, with D perhaps TRBD1 (5 bases). The germline V gene has CDR1 SEHNR and CDR2 FQNEAQ (reference sequence). CDR3 length equals 13 residues. V shed 5 bases and J shed 6 bases, with 13 bases lying between them. CDR3 residues: CASSPRGSDGYTF. For the CDR3, the DNA is TGTGCCAGCAGCCCAAGGGGTAGTGATGGCTACACCTTC.

The chain employs TRBV18 and TRBJ2-7; 12 nucleotides match TRBD1. The CDR3 has 15 residues. CDR1 and CDR2 (germline): KGHSH, LQKENI. J gave up 6 bases and V 6 bases, and 9 bases lay outside the gene matches. CDR3 sequence: CASSYAGTGGREQYF. The CDR3 bases are TGTGCCAGCTCTTACGCCGGGACAGGGGGCCGCGAGCAGTACTTC.

This chain uses TRBV27 with TRBJ1-4; weak D call: TRBD1 (6 bases). Per the germline V gene, CDR1 is MNHEY and CDR2 is SMNVEV (reference sequence). The germline V and J ends were trimmed by 5 bases and 1 base, with 14 bases remaining between them. There are 16 residues in the CDR3. CDR3 in DNA: TGTGCCAGCAGTAGAACAGGGAGAGAAACTAATGAAAAACTGTTTTTT. It specifies CASSRTGRETNEKLFF.